This is a list of T cell receptor beta chains from one sample in a study of T cell changes during pregnancy in multiple sclerosis. Only in-frame clones appear in the TCRdb table, and some are missing; sequencing was by immunoSEQ multiplex PCR. The table has fewer than 25,000 clones, 91% seen once; the top ten hold 0.67%. Sequencing used CD4+ T cells from peripheral blood mononuclear cells, obtained in the third trimester of pregnancy. The source of these receptors is a female donor in good health, enrolled as a control in a pregnancy study. Each CDR3 is given with its conserved first and last residue. D genes are given only for firm matches. The listing skips clone size in some rows; elsewhere it reads once, few, many or a size class.

J,V,D,size,length,DNA,CDR3
TRBJ1-2,TRBV29-1,.,.,17,TGCAGCGTTGAAGAGGTTGACAGGCCACTACTGCGGAATGGCTACACCTTC,CSVEEVDRPLLRNGYTF
TRBJ1-2,TRBV5-4,.,.,14,TGTGCCAGCAGCCAGCCAGGGACTAACTATGGCTACACCTTC,CASSQPGTNYGYTF
TRBJ2-1,TRBV7-9,TRBD2,once,16,TGTGCCAGCAGGTCCGGGACTAGCGGGATACGGAATGAGCAGTTCTTC,CASRSGTSGIRNEQFF
TRBJ2-7,TRBV7-2,TRBD2,once,15,TGTGCCAGCAGCTCCCAACTAGCGGGGGGGGGTGAGCAGTACTTC,CASSSQLAGGGEQYF
TRBJ2-1,TRBV19,TRBD1,.,15,TGTGCCACCTCAACACGGACAGGGGGCCGCGATGAGCAGTTCTTC,CATSTRTGGRDEQFF
TRBJ1-1,TRBV18,.,few,16,TGTGCCAGCTCACCACGGCCACAGACAGTGACAATTGAAGCTTTCTTT,CASSPRPQTVTIEAFF
TRBJ1-2,TRBV10-3,.,once,13,TGTGCCATCATGGGGGCGCCTAACTATGGCTACACCTTC,CAIMGAPNYGYTF
TRBJ2-3,TRBV2,.,.,15,.,CASSSGQGISDTQYF
TRBJ1-2,TRBV7-2,TRBD1,.,16,TGTGCCAGCAGCATAGACAGGGCTGGGTTTAAGGATGGCTACACCTTC,CASSIDRAGFKDGYTF
TRBJ1-1,TRBV6-4,TRBD1,.,13,TGTGCCAGCAGTATCGACAGGGACACTGAAGCTTTCTTT,CASSIDRDTEAFF
TRBJ2-5,TRBV5-4,TRBD2,.,17,TGTGCCAGCACCCCGGGACTAGCGGGGGTAGTATGGGAGACCCAGTACTTC,CASTPGLAGVVWETQYF
TRBJ1-2,TRBV27,TRBD1,.,18,TGTGCCAGCAGTTCGTTCCGGGACAGGGGGCCTACTAACTATGGCTACACCTTC,CASSSFRDRGPTNYGYTF
TRBJ2-3,TRBV9,.,.,15,TGTGCCAGCAACCGCCGAGCGGCTAGCACAGATACGCAGTATTTT,CASNRRAASTDTQYF
TRBJ1-1,TRBV28,.,.,15,TGTGCCAGCACCCAACGGTCAGGAGGGATCCCTGAAGCTTTCTTT,CASTQRSGGIPEAFF
TRBJ1-5,TRBV19,TRBD1,.,18,TGTGCCAGTAGTGCTCCCGACAGGGGGTCCTATAGCAATCAGCCCCAGCATTTT,CASSAPDRGSYSNQPQHF
TRBJ2-2,TRBV5-1,.,.,13,TGCGCCAGCTGTCGGGGTGACACCGGGGAGCTGTTTTTT,CASCRGDTGELFF
TRBJ2-7,TRBV7-9,TRBD1,.,15,TGTGCCAGCAGTCTGACAGGGGGCCTCGAGGCGGAGCAGTACTTC,CASSLTGGLEAEQYF